These 17 T cell receptor beta chains share one sample of origin, sequenced in a study of tumor-infiltrating lymphocytes in primary liver carcinoma. A constant-region primer served to make TCR beta cDNA from approximately 490 ng total RNA. Library construction for TCR beta comprised three nested multiplex PCR rounds performed with slightly modified ARM-PCR. PCR rounds one and two used TRBV1-TRBV30 forward primers with a C-beta reverse primer for 10 cycles each. TCRdb re-called the multiplex PCR reads with MiXCR, one entry per CDR3 protein. The data hold 310,000 or so distinct CDR3 sequences, with more than 55% observed a single time. Out of unsorted whole blood came the blood RNA, and germline DNA was extracted as well. The material sequenced was peripheral blood. Source of these receptors: a woman aged 25 to 45 with primary liver carcinoma and hepatitis B virus infection.

The count of this clonotype is one. This rearrangement joins TRBV12-3 or TRBV12-4 to TRBJ1-2; 7 nucleotides match TRBD1. V lost 5 bases to trimming and J lost 8 bases; unmatched junction nucleotides: 14. The CDR3 consists of 15 residues. This CDR3 reads CASSPADRTLGGYTF. In DNA form, the CDR3 reads TGTGCCAGCAGTCCCGCGGACAGGACGTTAGGGGGCTACACCTTC.

This clonotype was counted ten times or more. The chain employs TRBV12-3 or TRBV12-4 and TRBJ1-2; 11 bases are a match to TRBD1. CDR3 length equals 15 residues. V shed 10 bases and J 8 bases; nucleotides not matched to a gene: 15. This CDR3 is CATDSPGTGGWGYTF. CDR3 coding DNA: TGTGCCACGGACTCGCCCGGGACAGGGGGTTGGGGCTACACCTTC.

This clonotype has at least ten counts. This chain joins TRBV6-1 and TRBJ2-7; D not certain. Germline-derived CDR1 and CDR2 are MNHNS and SASEGT. V was cut by 8 bases and J by 6 bases, with 11 bases left in between. CDR3 length: 11 amino acids. In nucleotides, the CDR3 is TGTGCCAGCTTTTCGACCCCCGAGCAGTACTTC. Amino acid sequence: CASFSTPEQYF.

In regard to this clonotype: Lacking the conserved final phenylalanine or tryptophan, this CDR3 likely reflects a read error. J is TRBJ2-7 and V is TRBV6-1; either TRBD1 or TRBD2 may fit D (5 bases each). The CDR3 runs 12 residues. Trimming left V 8 bases short and J 3 bases short, with 11 bases between. The germline CDR1 and CDR2 sequences are MNHNS and SASEGT. The CDR3 loop reads CASGGFNYEQYS. CDR3 coding DNA: TGTGCCAGCGGGGGTTTCAACTACGAGCAGTACTCC.

This chain uses TRBV28 with TRBJ1-2; 8 bases are shared with TRBD1. Germline V gene sequence: CDR1 MDHEN, CDR2 SYDVKM. This CDR3 contains 14 residues. J gave up 6 bases and V 4 bases, and 7 bases lay outside the gene matches. The CDR3 here is CASSSGGAKDGYTF. CDR3 sequence (DNA): TGTGCCAGCAGTTCAGGGGGCGCGAAGGATGGCTACACCTTC.

This clonotype was observed a handful of times. V is TRBV24-1 and J is TRBJ2-1; D is perhaps TRBD2 (7 bases). Germline CDR1 is KGHDR and CDR2 is SFDVKD. Trimming took 2 bases from V and 8 from J, leaving 18 bases between them. This CDR3 is built from 16 residues. Here the CDR3 reads CATSDSDNRAGDEQFF. The CDR3 DNA is TGTGCCACCAGTGATTCTGACAACAGGGCGGGGGATGAGCAGTTCTTC.

The chain joins TRBV14 to TRBJ2-2; 7 nucleotides align to TRBD2. Looked up from germline, CDR1 is SGHDN and CDR2 is FVKESK. CDR3 length: 15 residues. V gave up 2 bases and J gave up 5 bases; unmatched junction bases: 5. The CDR3 loop reads CASSQRRERTGELFF. The CDR3 DNA sequence: TGTGCCAGCAGCCAAAGGCGGGAGAGGACCGGGGAGCTGTTTTTT.

Comments on this clonotype: With a much larger clone just one base away, this may be a read error. Without the conserved terminal phenylalanine or tryptophan, this CDR3 likely stems from a read error. The chain carries TRBV29-1 and TRBJ2-3; maybe TRBD1 (5 bases). V was pared by 4 bases and J by 0 bases, with 8 bases between. Germline V gives CDR1 SQVTM, CDR2 ANQGSEA. CDR3 length: 13 amino acids. The CDR3 nucleotides are TGCAGCGTTGGACAGTCTAGCACAGATACGCAGTATATT. Protein: CSVGQSSTDTQYI.

This chain connects TRBV10-3 to TRBJ2-1; 8 positions match TRBD1. In germline, CDR1 is ENHRY, CDR2 SYGVKD. V shed 10 bases and J 0 bases; nucleotides not matched to a gene: 8. The CDR3 has 15 residues. The CDR3 protein is CATSTGASSYNEQFF. For the CDR3, the DNA is TGTGCCACGTCGACAGGGGCCAGCTCCTACAATGAGCAGTTCTTC.

This clonotype was detected a few times. The gene calls are TRBV4-1 and TRBJ2-1; 8 positions match TRBD1. This CDR3 is built from 16 residues. V dropped 0 bases and J dropped 4; count of bases not matched to a gene: 5. The germline CDR1 and CDR2 sequences are MGHRA and YSYEKL. The CDR3 bases are TGCGCCAGCAGCCAAGAGTCACAGGGGGTATACAATGAGCAGTTCTTC. It is translated as CASSQESQGVYNEQFF.

The rearrangement joins TRBV7-9 to TRBJ1-2; D is ambiguous. V shed 6 bases and J shed 4 bases, with 12 bases lying between them. This CDR3 region has 13 residues. Germline CDR1 is SEHNR and CDR2 is FQNEAQ (reference sequence). The CDR3, as DNA: TGTGCCAGCAGGCGAGCCGCCGTCTATGGCTACACCTTC. Its protein product is CASRRAAVYGYTF.

As concerns this clonotype: This could be a read error, since a much larger clone is one nucleotide away. CDR3 residues: CASRLDTRTDTQYF. The CDR3 bases are TGTGCCAGCAGATTGGACACACGCACAGATACGCAGTATTTT. The V gene is TRBV6-1, the J gene TRBJ2-3, with D possibly matching TRBD1 (5 bases). CDR1 is MNHNS and CDR2 is SASEGT in the germline V gene. This CDR3 is 14 amino acids long. V lost 6 bases to trimming and J lost 1 base, with 11 bases between them.

For this clonotype: The junction does not match germline at one end; this may be a read error. The rearrangement uses TRBV4-1 and TRBJ2-5; TRBD2 might be the D (5 bases). This CDR3 is 15 amino acids long. CDR1 is MGHRA and CDR2 is YSYEKL in the germline V gene. For the CDR3, the DNA is TGCGCCAGCAGCCGATATACCGGGGTTCAAGAGACCCGGTACTTC. It is translated as CASSRYTGVQETRYF.

About this clonotype: This could be a read error, since a much larger clone is one nucleotide away. This chain joins TRBV12-3 or TRBV12-4 and TRBJ2-5; D might be TRBD1 (6 bases). The CDR3 is 14 residues long. V shed 3 bases and J shed 7 bases, with 15 bases lying between them. The CDR3 DNA reads as TGTGCCAGCAGTTTTTCGCCCAGCAGGGGGACCCAGTACTTC. Amino acid sequence: CASSFSPSRGTQYF.

This clonotype was observed many times. The rearrangement uses TRBV11-3 and TRBJ2-5; the D gene could be TRBD1 or TRBD2 (5 bases each). Germline CDR1 SGHNT, CDR2 YENEEA. V was shortened by 3 bases and J by 2 bases, with 19 bases between the two germline ends. The CDR3 length is 17 residues. In DNA form, the CDR3 reads TGTGCCAGCAGCTTTGGGGATCTCAGGGACGGGCAAGAGACCCAGTACTTC. It specifies CASSFGDLRDGQETQYF. Full variable domain (rest looked up from reference TRBV11-3 and TRBJ2-5): EAGVVQSPRYKIIEKKQPVAFWCNPISGHNTLYWYLQNLGQGPELLIRYENEEAVDDSQLPKDRFSAERLKGVDSTLKIQPAELGDSAVYLCASSFGDLRDGQETQYFGPGTRLLVL.

This clonotype was counted a few times. A junction end diverges from the germline sequence, so it may reflect a read error. The chain links TRBV4-1 to TRBJ1-3, with no clear D. The CDR3 spans 13 residues. Per the germline V gene, CDR1 is MGHRA and CDR2 is YSYEKL. The CDR3 bases are TGCGCCAGCAGCCCCCCACTTGGAAACACCATATGTTTT. Translation: CASSPPLGNTICF.

Worth noting for this clonotype: A much larger clone differs from this one at a single base, so this may be a read error. The rearrangement uses TRBV6-1 and TRBJ2-1; D might be TRBD2 (5 bases). Per the germline V gene, CDR1 is MNHNS and CDR2 is SASEGT. There are 15 residues in the CDR3. CDR3 coding DNA: TGTGCCAGCAGTGAACCCCTGACGTCGGGGAATGTGCAGTTCTTC. Protein: CASSEPLTSGNVQFF.